The 23 T cell receptor beta chains presented below share a single source sample, sequenced in a study of blood T cell repertoires in COVID-19. Clones were sequenced by immunoSEQ multiplex PCR, and TCRdb holds only the in-frame ones, with some missing. The sample records roughly 180,000 clones, less than 90% being singletons. Material for sequencing was peripheral blood. These receptors were taken from an older man with active or convalescent COVID-19.

CDR3 sequence: CASSPPGQGWSYNEQFF. In DNA form, the CDR3 reads TGTGCCAGCTCACCACCGGGACAGGGATGGTCCTACAATGAGCAGTTCTTC. J is TRBJ2-1 and V is TRBV18; 9 nucleotides line up with TRBD1. The V and J ends lost 0 bases and 1 base, in that order; junction bases with no gene match: 4. Looked up from germline, CDR1 is KGHSH and CDR2 is LQKENI. This CDR3 has 17 residues.

The chain is built from TRBV15 and TRBJ1-2; tentative D call: TRBD1 (5 bases). V lost 1 base, J lost 8 bases, and 11 bases lay in between. CDR1 and CDR2 (germline): LNHNV, YYDKDF (reference sequence). The CDR3 covers 13 residues. Here the CDR3 reads CATSRARDSGYTF. The CDR3 bases are TGTGCCACCAGCAGAGCCAGGGATTCAGGCTACACCTTC.

The CDR3 loop reads CASGLETGTGNNSPLHF. In nucleotides, the CDR3 is TGTGCTAGTGGTTTGGAAACCGGGACAGGGAATAATTCACCCCTCCACTTT. This chain uses TRBV12-5 with TRBJ1-6; the match to TRBD1 covers 9 bases. Germline loops: CDR1 LGHNT, CDR2 FRNRAP. The CDR3 totals 17 residues. The V gene end was trimmed by 1 base and the J gene end by 5 bases; junction bases not matched to a gene: 6. The variable domain in full, completed from reference TRBV12-5 and TRBJ1-6, reads DARVTQTPRHKVTEMGQEVTMRCQPILGHNTVFWYRQTMMQGLELLAYFRNRAPLDDSGMPKDRFSAEMPDATLATLKIQPSEPRDSAVYFCASGLETGTGNNSPLHFGNGTRLTVT.

The genes are TRBV29-1 and TRBJ2-1; 7 nucleotides align to TRBD2. Germline V gene lookup returns CDR1 SQVTM and CDR2 ANQGSEA. J lost 9 bases, V lost 0 bases, and 11 bases had no gene match. The CDR3 has 15 residues. The CDR3 DNA sequence: TGCAGCGTTGAAGATCGGAAGGGGAGGGGTTCTGAGCAGTTCTTC. It translates to CSVEDRKGRGSEQFF.

This chain uses TRBV3-1 (or the pseudogene TRBV3-2) with TRBJ2-3; D is possibly TRBD1 (6 bases). The germline gives CDR1 LGHDT, CDR2 YNNKEL (reference sequence). The CDR3 runs 16 residues. Trimming removed 1 base at V and 4 bases at J, with 15 bases between. CDR3 nucleotides: TGTGCCAGCAGCCAAGGGGACAAGGGTTACGCAGATACGCAGTATTTT. Its protein product is CASSQGDKGYADTQYF.

The gene calls are TRBV15 and TRBJ1-5, with D unresolved. This CDR3 comprises 12 residues. Germline V CDR1 and CDR2: LNHNV, YYDKDF (reference sequence). V lost 6 bases and J 5 bases, leaving 8 bases between the germline ends. The CDR3 reads CATSDMYQPQHF. The CDR3 coding sequence is TGTGCCACCAGTGACATGTATCAGCCCCAGCATTTT. Based on the CDR3 plus reference TRBV15 and TRBJ1-5, the full variable domain is DAMVIQNPRYQVTQFGKPVTLSCSQTLNHNVMYWYQQKSSQAPKLLFHYYDKDFNNEADTPDNFQSRRPNTSFCFLDIRSPGLGDTAMYLCATSDMYQPQHFGDGTRLSIL.

The chain links TRBV6-5 to TRBJ1-2, with D tentatively TRBD1 (5 bases). Germline CDR1 reads MNHEY; CDR2 reads SVGAGI. V shed 5 bases and J shed 1 base, with 8 bases lying between them. The CDR3 sequence is 13 residues long. CDR3 loop: CASSRDSNYGYTF. CDR3 in DNA: TGTGCCAGCAGTCGAGACAGTAACTATGGCTACACCTTC.

The chain carries TRBV5-1 and TRBJ2-1; 12 nucleotides align to TRBD2. V was clipped by 5 bases and J by 7 bases; unmatched bases: 16. This CDR3 comprises 18 residues. Germline V gene sequence: CDR1 SGHRS, CDR2 YFSETQ. Written as DNA, the CDR3 is TGCGCCAGCAGTTACCGGGACACCTCGACTAGCGGGAGTAATGAGCAGTTCTTC. It encodes CASSYRDTSTSGSNEQFF.

As regards this clone: The same CDR3 can be traced to other DNA sequences in this sample. The DNA of the CDR3 is TGTGCCAGTAGTATAGGTGGAGGAGGAAACTATGGCTACACCTTC. Translating it yields CASSIGGGGNYGYTF. The rearrangement links TRBV19 to TRBJ1-2; D is unclear. V dropped 1 base and J dropped 2 bases, with 11 bases sitting between them. CDR3 length: 15 amino acids. CDR1 and CDR2 (germline): LNHDA, SQIVND (reference sequence). The variable domain in full, with the rest retrieved from reference TRBV19 and TRBJ1-2, is DGGITQSPKYLFRKEGQNVTLSCEQNLNHDAMYWYRQDPGQGLRLIYYSQIVNDFQKGDIAEGYSVSREKKESFPLTVTSAQKNPTAFYLCASSIGGGGNYGYTFGSGTRLTVV.

This chain links TRBV6-4 with TRBJ1-1; D possibly corresponds to TRBD1 (5 bases). The germline V gene encodes CDR1 MRHNA and CDR2 SNTAGT. The CDR3 runs to 13 residues. The V and J ends lost 6 bases and 2 bases respectively, with 10 bases between them. CDR3 coding DNA: TGTGCCAGCAGCGCCGACAGCAACACTGAAGCTTTCTTT. Translated: CASSADSNTEAFF.

The chain joins TRBV6-6 to TRBJ1-1; D is uncertain. The V end was cut by 4 bases, the J end by 0 bases, with 6 bases between. This CDR3 spans 13 amino acids. From germline, CDR1 is MNHNY and CDR2 SVGAGI (reference sequence). DNA for the CDR3: TGTGCCAGCAGTTCTGGAGTGAACACTGAAGCTTTCTTT. Amino acids: CASSSGVNTEAFF.

The genes are TRBV7-3 and TRBJ2-1; TRBD2 is a possible D gene (5 bases). This CDR3 has 14 residues. The germline gives CDR1 SGHTA, CDR2 FQGTGA. The ends were cut back, 7 bases at V and 4 bases at J, with 14 bases in the middle. The CDR3 reads CASTLGREYNEQFF. DNA of the CDR3: TGTGCCAGCACCCTTGGGAGAGAGTACAATGAGCAGTTCTTC.

The chain recombines TRBV28 with TRBJ2-2; D possibly corresponds to TRBD1 (6 bases). The CDR3 is 18 amino acids. V gave up 2 bases and J gave up 3 bases, with 19 bases separating them. Germline CDR1 MDHEN, CDR2 SYDVKM. The DNA of the CDR3 is TGTGCCAGCAGTTTACACCAGGGGATGAGAACATACACCGGGGAGCTGTTTTTT. Its protein product is CASSLHQGMRTYTGELFF.

This chain uses TRBV30 with TRBJ1-2; a weak D match, TRBD1 (5 bases). CDR3 length: 14 amino acids. CDR1 and CDR2 from the germline V gene are GTSNPN and SVGIG (reference sequence). With 2 bases removed from V and 4 bases from J, the gap between germline ends came to 14 bases. CDR3 sequence: CAWSPGEWGYGYTF. CDR3 in DNA: TGTGCCTGGAGTCCGGGGGAATGGGGCTATGGCTACACCTTC.

CDR3 residues: CASSLGQGNEKLFF. In nucleotides, the CDR3 is TGCGCCAGCAGCTTGGGACAGGGGAATGAAAAACTGTTTTTT. This chain connects TRBV5-1 to TRBJ1-4; 8 bases match TRBD1. The ends lost 0 bases at V and 5 bases at J; junction bases unmatched: 0. The length of the CDR3 is 14 residues. Germline CDR1 reads SGHRS; CDR2 reads YFSETQ.

This sequence joins TRBV5-1 and TRBJ2-1; tentatively, D is TRBD1 (7 bases). The CDR3 length is 13 residues. V gave up 7 bases and J gave up 5 bases, with 13 bases separating them. Per germline, CDR1 SGHRS and CDR2 YFSETQ. As DNA, the CDR3 is TGCGCCAGCGCGGGACAGTTGAACAATGAGCAGTTCTTC. It is translated as CASAGQLNNEQFF.

The J gene is TRBJ1-2, the V gene TRBV4-1, with D possibly being TRBD1 (5 bases). V was clipped by 1 base and J by 4 bases, with 19 bases between them. The CDR3 runs 17 residues. Germline V gene sequence: CDR1 MGHRA, CDR2 YSYEKL. CDR3 in amino acids: CASSQARTGGLGYGYTF. In DNA form, the CDR3 reads TGCGCCAGCAGCCAAGCGAGGACGGGGGGTCTTGGCTATGGCTACACCTTC.

The chain joins TRBV15 to TRBJ2-1, with 9 positions matching TRBD1. The junction had 1 base not matched to a gene; V was cut back by 5 bases and J by 2 bases. This CDR3 is 14 amino acids long. Germline CDR1 and CDR2: LNHNV and YYDKDF (reference sequence). CDR3 sequence: CATSRDRAYNEQFF. For the CDR3, the DNA is TGTGCCACCAGCCGGGACAGGGCCTACAATGAGCAGTTCTTC.

With regard to this clone: Additional DNA sequences in this sample encode the identical CDR3. This chain links TRBV5-1 with TRBJ2-3; TRBD1 aligns across 10 bases. V was clipped by 2 bases and J by 3 bases; unmatched bases: 3. The CDR3 length is 15 residues. Germline-derived CDR1 and CDR2 are SGHRS and YFSETQ. As DNA, the CDR3 is TGCGCCAGCAGCTTAAGACAGGGGGCAACAGATACGCAGTATTTT. Its protein is CASSLRQGATDTQYF.

The chain combines TRBV19 with TRBJ1-5; D might be TRBD1 (6 bases). The germline V gene encodes CDR1 LNHDA and CDR2 SQIVND (reference sequence). The V end was cut by 1 base, the J end by 4 bases, with 17 bases between. The CDR3 loop spans 17 amino acids. CDR3 amino acids: CASSIAGRGYVNQPQHF. Here the CDR3 DNA reads TGTGCCAGTAGTATAGCCGGGAGGGGGTATGTGAATCAGCCCCAGCATTTT.

The chain has TRBV9 and TRBJ1-1, with a weak D call TRBD1 (6 bases). The CDR3 extends over 15 amino acids. With 2 bases removed from V and 1 base from J, the gap between germline ends came to 12 bases. Germline lookup yields CDR1 SGDLS and CDR2 YYNGEE. DNA for the CDR3: TGTGCCAGCAGCGTTGGACAGACACCGAACACTGAAGCTTTCTTT. The encoded protein is CASSVGQTPNTEAFF.

The chain has TRBV5-5 and TRBJ1-1; no clear D. V was trimmed by 3 bases and J by 7 bases, leaving 13 bases between them. Germline CDR1 SGHKS, CDR2 YYEKEE (reference sequence). This CDR3 has 13 residues. The CDR3 sequence: CASSSSTGNEAFF. CDR3 DNA: TGTGCCAGCAGCTCTTCGACGGGGAATGAAGCTTTCTTT.

V and J are TRBV3-1 (or the pseudogene TRBV3-2) and TRBJ1-1; no clear D gene. V lost 0 bases and J 5 bases, leaving 10 bases between the germline ends. Germline assignment: CDR1 LGHDT and CDR2 YNNKEL (reference sequence). The CDR3 length is 14 residues. This CDR3 reads CASSQDISVTEAFF. CDR3 bases: TGTGCCAGCAGCCAAGATATATCAGTGACTGAAGCTTTCTTT.